The source of this TCR beta chain is a study of blood T cell repertoires in COVID-19. TCRdb's table, derived via immunoSEQ multiplex PCR, lists solely in-frame clones and lacks some. The table lists about 220,000 clones, around 90% of them singletons, with more than 12% in the top ten. Trimming took 0 bases from V and 1 from J, leaving 10 bases between them. The CDR3 sequence is 15 residues long. CDR1 and CDR2 (germline): SGHNT, YYREEE (reference sequence). The chain recombines TRBV5-4 with TRBJ1-1; D remains unclear. This sequence was found in a man aged 25 to 45 who had been exposed to COVID-19. The sequenced sample was PBMCs or T cells enriched from blood (not recorded which). The CDR3 is CASSLDLGRNTEAFF. CDR3 DNA: TGTGCCAGCAGCTTGGATCTGGGGAGGAACACTGAAGCTTTCTTT.